Each of the 9 T cell receptor beta chains below was sequenced from the same sample in a study of cytomegalovirus exposure and HLA in healthy donors. The PCR used 60 Vbeta and 13 Jbeta primers. Method: immunoSEQ multiplex PCR; TCRdb's copy keeps in-frame clones and lacks some. Counted here are approximately 180,000 clones, around nine tenths occurring once; the ten biggest clones make up approximately 2%. Sequencing was carried out using PBMCs. Receptors were obtained from a woman under 30 in good health and CMV-seronegative.

The chain employs TRBV7-2 and TRBJ1-3; D gene ambiguous. CDR3 length equals 18 residues. Germline V lookup: CDR1 SGHTA, CDR2 FQGNSA. Trimming pared 1 base from V and 1 base from J, leaving 17 bases between. The CDR3 sequence is CASSLVGRRFGSGNTIYF. For the CDR3, the DNA is TGTGCCAGCAGCTTAGTTGGGAGGAGATTTGGATCTGGAAACACCATATATTTT. Complete variable domain (other parts from reference TRBV7-2 and TRBJ1-3): GAGVSQSPSNKVTEKGKDVELRCDPISGHTALYWYRQSLGQGLEFLIYFQGNSAPDKSGLPSDRFSAERTGGSVSTLTIQRTQQEDSAVYLCASSLVGRRFGSGNTIYFGEGSWLTVV.

The chain uses TRBV27 and TRBJ1-2; 9 bases are a match to TRBD1. The trim removed 7 bases at V and 3 bases at J, leaving 6 bases unmatched. Per germline, CDR1 MNHEY and CDR2 SMNVEV (reference sequence). The CDR3 spans 14 residues. The CDR3 DNA is TGTGCCAGCACTACGGGACAGGGAGACTATGGCTACACCTTC. This encodes CASTTGQGDYGYTF.

The chain links TRBV9 to TRBJ2-5, with D possibly TRBD1 on 6 matching bases. In germline, CDR1 is SGDLS, CDR2 YYNGEE. Deletions cut 3 bases from V and 5 bases from J, with 11 bases between. CDR3 length: 13 residues. The CDR3 reads CASSGTGPETQYF. The CDR3 coding sequence is TGTGCCAGCAGCGGTACAGGGCCGGAGACCCAGTACTTC.

The rearrangement links TRBV11-3 to TRBJ2-7; 9 bases map to TRBD1. Germline trimming cut 4 bases from V and 4 bases from J; bases unmatched to any gene: 20. The CDR3 extends over 19 amino acids. Germline loops: CDR1 SGHNT, CDR2 YENEEA. CDR3 sequence (DNA): TGTGCCAGCAGCTCGCGGACAGGGGCCCCGTCGGACCTTCTGTACGAGCAGTACTTC. It codes for CASSSRTGAPSDLLYEQYF.

This chain uses TRBV4-1 with TRBJ2-6, with a tentative D call TRBD2 (6 bases). This CDR3 has 18 residues. Germline loops: CDR1 MGHRA, CDR2 YSYEKL. The V end lost 2 bases, the J end lost 0 bases, and 14 bases lay between the germline ends. Written as DNA, the CDR3 is TGCGCCAGCAGCCAACCCCAGGCGGGGAGCTCTGGGGCCAACGTCCTGACTTTC. This gives the protein CASSQPQAGSSGANVLTF.

The chain joins TRBV19 to TRBJ2-7, with 7 positions matching TRBD1. CDR1 and CDR2 from the germline V gene are LNHDA and SQIVND (reference sequence). The CDR3 is 13 residues long. Trimming cost V 7 bases and J 3 bases; bases outside gene matches: 6. The CDR3 DNA reads as TGTGCCAGTAAATCGACAGGGAGCTACGAGCAGTACTTC. Amino acids: CASKSTGSYEQYF. Together with reference TRBV19 and TRBJ2-7, the CDR3 gives the full variable domain: DGGITQSPKYLFRKEGQNVTLSCEQNLNHDAMYWYRQDPGQGLRLIYYSQIVNDFQKGDIAEGYSVSREKKESFPLTVTSAQKNPTAFYLCASKSTGSYEQYFGPGTRLTVT.

Note on this clone: Within the sample, other DNA sequences also encode this same CDR3. The chain is built from TRBV5-4 and TRBJ2-1, with 10 positions matching TRBD2. Germline assignment: CDR1 SGHNT and CDR2 YYREEE (reference sequence). This CDR3 has 15 amino acids. Losses at the gene ends were 5 bases for V and 2 bases for J; bases not matched to a gene: 4. CDR3 residues: CASSSGGLTYNEQFF. The CDR3 DNA is TGTGCCAGCAGTAGCGGGGGGCTCACCTACAATGAGCAGTTCTTC.

A single count supports this clone. This CDR3 reads CASSYGLYNEQFF. CDR3 bases: TGTGCCAGCAGCTACGGACTTTACAATGAGCAGTTCTTC. V usage is TRBV4-2 and J usage is TRBJ2-1; perhaps TRBD2 as D (5 bases). Trimming took 5 bases from V and 4 from J, leaving 9 bases between them. Looked up from germline, CDR1 is LGHNA and CDR2 is YNFKEQ. The CDR3 spans 13 residues.

The rearrangement uses TRBV15 and TRBJ2-7, with TRBD1 matching over 9 bases. The V and J ends lost 5 bases and 5 bases, in that order; junction bases with no gene match: 10. This CDR3 spans 15 amino acids. Germline CDR1 is LNHNV and CDR2 is YYDKDF (reference sequence). CDR3 loop: CATSGPGTGPNEQYF. In nucleotides, the CDR3 is TGTGCCACCAGCGGGCCTGGGACAGGGCCAAACGAGCAGTACTTC. Using reference TRBV15 and TRBJ2-7 for the parts outside the CDR3, the full variable domain is DAMVIQNPRYQVTQFGKPVTLSCSQTLNHNVMYWYQQKSSQAPKLLFHYYDKDFNNEADTPDNFQSRRPNTSFCFLDIRSPGLGDTAMYLCATSGPGTGPNEQYFGPGTRLTVT.